This T cell receptor beta chain was recovered during a study of immune cell composition in non-small cell lung cancer (dated by TCRdb to the late 2010s). Background for the entire study: Histologic subtype was assigned using H&E plus p63, CK5, Napsin A and TTF-1 immunohistochemistry, mainly lung adenocarcinoma or squamous cell carcinoma. The subtype comparisons left out several tumour specimens with TCR-beta data because those specimens were rare histological subtypes. Supplementary cohort #1, under twelve lung adenocarcinoma cases, had paired tumour/lung TCR-beta sequencing and TIL populations generated to assess tumour reactivity. Adaptive Biotechnologies TCR-beta sequencing was carried out on a few dozen paired NSCLC tumour and non-adjacent lung specimens, as well as on roughly 26 tumour-only specimens. What the authors observed across the whole study: The reactivity cohort included only around ten cases, and whether tumour-reactive clones share sequences with the dominant in vivo tumour-associated clones was not shown. No significant correlation was found between tumour TCR-beta clonality and smoking pack-years. Tumour-associated clones >0.5% occurred in nearly half of NSCLC cases: approximately 35% of adenocarcinomas versus approximately 80% of squamous carcinomas. Across 10 or so adenocarcinoma cases, the maximal tumour-associated clone frequency showed a strong correlation with TIL tumour reactivity, but overall clonality showed no such correlation.

Comment on this clone: What antigen it recognizes has not been identified. Within one base of it there is no much larger clone, and no base qualities were kept. The sample contains more than one DNA sequence encoding this CDR3.

Including cysteine and phenylalanine, the CDR3 has 14 amino acids. CDR3 DNA is the only sequence kept; it has 42 bases, read in frame from the first base. The trim is 0 bases for V and 6 bases for J, with a gap of 10 bases between the germline ends. Sequences MNHEY (CDR1) and SVGAGI (CDR2) are obtained from the germline V gene. TCR-beta CDR3 regions were amplified from genomic DNA by a two-step multiplex PCR, with the second step adding Illumina-compatible adaptors. TCR-beta immunosequencing was carried out on an Illumina platform through the commercial immunoSEQ service. The published analysis was carried out like this. Two measures summarised the repertoires: productive clonality, and Top 10 Clones, meaning the percentage of T-cell templates coming from the ten most frequent sequences. Productive clonality had a range of 0 to 1, where 1 means a monoclonal population. Using log10 scatter plots, tumour-associated clones were identified as sequences that made up at least 0.1% of tumour T-cell templates yet were absent from the matched non-adjacent lung. Analyses were done in GraphPad Prism7 and R, with Student's t-tests for two-group comparisons, ANOVA for stages, and linear regression for relationships. TCRdb re-hosts the immuneACCESS table, in-frame sequences only. Its copies lack some clones; in the studies checked, an unresolved V gene accounts for under half of them, and the cause for the rest is not known. For V, J and clone size, that table is used; D and trimming come from the DNA. In all, the sample holds around 9,000 clones, and about 80% of those were seen once. 9.5% to 15% of the sample lies in the top ten.

Normal lung samples came from the same patient and were non-adjacent lung tissue collected as far from the tumour as possible, with a minimum distance of 3 cm. Genomic DNA was isolated with the QIAamp DNA kit from frozen aliquots of single-cell suspensions that had not been sorted. Tissues arrived within 2 hours after resection and were immediately processed into single-cell suspensions. Tissue was mechanically dissociated and enzymatically digested with DNase I, collagenase I and hyaluronidase for around 27 minutes at 37 °C, then filtered and RBC-lysed. This clonotype originated in a human donor with non-small cell lung cancer. Recombination joined TRBV6-5 with TRBJ2-3, with TRBD2 tentatively as D gene (5 bases match). Sequencing was performed on non-adjacent lung tissue. CDR3 reads: CASSYSRGGDTQYF. The sequenced DNA is TGTGCCAGCAGTTACTCGCGAGGAGGTGATACGCAGTATTTT.